Below are 3 T cell receptor beta chains sequenced from a single sample in a study of preoperative IRX-2 immunotherapy in early breast cancer. Documented treatment: preoperative locoregional IRX-2 cytokine immunotherapy. Generated by immunoSEQ multiplex PCR, the TCRdb table keeps only in-frame clones and is missing some. The repertoire holds over 55,000 clones, with approximately 94% as singletons. This sample was gathered from a patient treated with IRX-2 immunotherapy. The receptors derive from a human donor with breast cancer.

V usage is TRBV7-2 and J usage is TRBJ2-3; possible D gene TRBD2, 6 bases. CDR1 SGHTA and CDR2 FQGNSA come from the germline V gene. CDR3 size: 16 residues. The V gene lost 5 bases and the J gene lost 2 bases, with 17 bases spanning the gap. CDR3 sequence (DNA): TGTGCCAGCAGCGGCCGGGACTCGATAATCACAGATACGCAGTATTTT. It is translated as CASSGRDSIITDTQYF. The full variable domain, its missing parts supplied by reference TRBV7-2 and TRBJ2-3, is GAGVSQSPSNKVTEKGKDVELRCDPISGHTALYWYRQSLGQGLEFLIYFQGNSAPDKSGLPSDRFSAERTGGSVSTLTIQRTQQEDSAVYLCASSGRDSIITDTQYFGPGTRLTVL.

V is TRBV7-2 and J is TRBJ1-2; 9 bases match TRBD1. The junction had 8 bases not matched to a gene; V was cut back by 5 bases and J by 4 bases. CDR3 length: 15 residues. CDR1 and CDR2 from the germline V gene are SGHTA and FQGNSA. CDR3: CASSQGQGLGYGYTF. In DNA form, the CDR3 reads TGTGCCAGCAGCCAAGGACAGGGGCTCGGCTATGGCTACACCTTC.

The gene calls are TRBV4-3 and TRBJ2-1, with TRBD1 identical over 8 bases. CDR1 is LGHNA and CDR2 is YSLEER in the germline V gene. This CDR3 is 13 amino acids long. V lost 3 bases and J lost 14; bases outside the gene matches: 9. The CDR3 loop reads CASSQSRDRTKFF. The DNA for the CDR3 is TGCGCCAGCAGCCAGTCCCGGGACAGGACGAAGTTCTTC.